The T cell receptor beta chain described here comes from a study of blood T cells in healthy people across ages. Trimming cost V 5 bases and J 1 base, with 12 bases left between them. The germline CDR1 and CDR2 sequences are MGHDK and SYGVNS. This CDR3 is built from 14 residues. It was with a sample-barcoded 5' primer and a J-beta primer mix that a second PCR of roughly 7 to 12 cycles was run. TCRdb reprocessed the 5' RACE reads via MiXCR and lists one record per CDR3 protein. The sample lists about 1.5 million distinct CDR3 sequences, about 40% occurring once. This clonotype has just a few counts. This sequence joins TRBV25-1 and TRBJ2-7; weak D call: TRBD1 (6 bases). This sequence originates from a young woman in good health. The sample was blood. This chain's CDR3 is CASSPNRESYEQYF. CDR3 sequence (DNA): TGTGCCAGCAGTCCAAACAGGGAATCCTACGAGCAGTACTTC.